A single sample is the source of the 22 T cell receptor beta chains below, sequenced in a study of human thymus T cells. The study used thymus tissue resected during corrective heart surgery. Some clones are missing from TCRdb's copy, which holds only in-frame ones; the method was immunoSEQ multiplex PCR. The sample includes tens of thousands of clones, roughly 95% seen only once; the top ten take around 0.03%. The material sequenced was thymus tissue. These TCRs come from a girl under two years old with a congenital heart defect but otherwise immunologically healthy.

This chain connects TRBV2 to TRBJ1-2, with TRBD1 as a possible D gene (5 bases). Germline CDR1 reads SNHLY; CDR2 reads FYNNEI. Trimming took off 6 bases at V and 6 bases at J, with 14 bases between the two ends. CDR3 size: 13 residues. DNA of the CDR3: TGTGCCAGCAGCCCCTGGACGGGGGATGGCTACACCTTC. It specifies CASSPWTGDGYTF. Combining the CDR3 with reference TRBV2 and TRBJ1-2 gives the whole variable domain EPEVTQTPSHQVTQMGQEVILRCVPISNHLYFYWYRQILGQKVEFLVSFYNNEISEKSEIFDDQFSVERPDGSNFTLKIRSTKLEDSAMYFCASSPWTGDGYTFGSGTRLTVV.

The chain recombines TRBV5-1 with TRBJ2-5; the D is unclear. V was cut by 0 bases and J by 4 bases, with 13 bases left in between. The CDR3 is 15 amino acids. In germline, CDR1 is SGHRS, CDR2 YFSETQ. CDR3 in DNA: TGCGCCAGCAGCTTGGCTTATTCGAGAGGAGAGACCCAGTACTTC. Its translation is CASSLAYSRGETQYF. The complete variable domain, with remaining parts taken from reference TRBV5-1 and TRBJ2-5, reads KAGVTQTPRYLIKTRGQQVTLSCSPISGHRSVSWYQQTPGQGLQFLFEYFSETQRNKGNFPGRFSGRQFSNSRSEMNVSTLELGDSALYLCASSLAYSRGETQYFGPGTRLLVL.

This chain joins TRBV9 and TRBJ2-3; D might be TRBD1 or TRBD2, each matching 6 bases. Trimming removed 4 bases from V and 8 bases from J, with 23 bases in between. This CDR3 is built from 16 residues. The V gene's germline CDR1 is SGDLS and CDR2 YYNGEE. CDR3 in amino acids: CASSPSLATGGGTQYF. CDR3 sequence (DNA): TGTGCCAGCAGCCCCAGCCTAGCGACCGGGGGCGGTACGCAGTATTTT.

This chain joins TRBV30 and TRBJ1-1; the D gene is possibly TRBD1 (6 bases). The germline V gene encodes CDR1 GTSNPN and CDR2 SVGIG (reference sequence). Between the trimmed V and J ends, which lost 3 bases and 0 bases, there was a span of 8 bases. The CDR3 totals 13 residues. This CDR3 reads CAWRRGMNTEAFF. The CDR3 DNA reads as TGTGCCTGGAGAAGGGGGATGAACACTGAAGCTTTCTTT.

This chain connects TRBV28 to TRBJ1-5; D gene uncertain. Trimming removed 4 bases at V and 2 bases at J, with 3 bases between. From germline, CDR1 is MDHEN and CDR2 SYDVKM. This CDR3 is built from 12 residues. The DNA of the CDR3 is TGTGCCAGCAGTTCCGGCAATCAGCCCCAGCATTTT. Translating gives CASSSGNQPQHF.

This chain's CDR3 is CASSILRQGRTGELFF. CDR3 bases: TGTGCCAGCAGTATCCTGCGGCAGGGTCGCACCGGGGAGCTGTTTTTT. The rearrangement joins TRBV28 to TRBJ2-2; D may be TRBD1 (5 bases). Germline loops: CDR1 MDHEN, CDR2 SYDVKM. The V end lost 5 bases, the J end lost 4 bases, and 17 bases lay between the germline ends. The CDR3 covers 16 residues.

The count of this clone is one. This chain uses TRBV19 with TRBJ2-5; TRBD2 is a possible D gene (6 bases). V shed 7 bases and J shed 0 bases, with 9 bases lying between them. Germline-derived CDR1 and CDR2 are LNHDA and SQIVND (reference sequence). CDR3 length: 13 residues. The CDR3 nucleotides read TGTGCCAGTACGGGAGCGGACCAAGAGACCCAGTACTTC. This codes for CASTGADQETQYF.

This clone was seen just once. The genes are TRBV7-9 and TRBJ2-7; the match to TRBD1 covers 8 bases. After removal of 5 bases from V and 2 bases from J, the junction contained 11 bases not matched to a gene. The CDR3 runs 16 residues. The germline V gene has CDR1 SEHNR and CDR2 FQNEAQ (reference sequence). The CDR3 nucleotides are TGTGCCAGCAGCCCTAACCGGGACAGGTTTACCTACGAGCAGTACTTC. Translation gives CASSPNRDRFTYEQYF. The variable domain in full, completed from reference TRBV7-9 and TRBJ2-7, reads DTGVSQNPRHKITKRGQNVTFRCDPISEHNRLYWYRQTLGQGPEFLTYFQNEAQLEKSRLLSDRFSAERPKGSFSTLEIQRTEQGDSAMYLCASSPNRDRFTYEQYFGPGTRLTVT.

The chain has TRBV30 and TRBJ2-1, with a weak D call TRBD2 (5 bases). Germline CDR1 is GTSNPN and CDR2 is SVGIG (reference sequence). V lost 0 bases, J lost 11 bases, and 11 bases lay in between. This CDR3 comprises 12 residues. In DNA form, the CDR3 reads TGTGCCTGGAGTGTACCAAACGGGAAGCAGTTCTTC. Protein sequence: CAWSVPNGKQFF.

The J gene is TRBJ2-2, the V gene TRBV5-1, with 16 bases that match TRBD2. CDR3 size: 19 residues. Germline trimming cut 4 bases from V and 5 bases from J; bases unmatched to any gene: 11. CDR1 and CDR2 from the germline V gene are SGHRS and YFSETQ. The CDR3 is CASSPGLAGGVGGTGELFF. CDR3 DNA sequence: TGCGCCAGCAGCCCGGGACTAGCGGGAGGGGTTGGTGGAACCGGGGAGCTGTTTTTT.

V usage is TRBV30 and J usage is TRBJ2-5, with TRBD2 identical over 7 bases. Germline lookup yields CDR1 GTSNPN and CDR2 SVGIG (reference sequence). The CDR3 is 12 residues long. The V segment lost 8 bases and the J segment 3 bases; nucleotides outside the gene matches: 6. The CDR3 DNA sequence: TGTGCCCGAAGCGGGGCCAAAGAGACCCAGTACTTC. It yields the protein CARSGAKETQYF.

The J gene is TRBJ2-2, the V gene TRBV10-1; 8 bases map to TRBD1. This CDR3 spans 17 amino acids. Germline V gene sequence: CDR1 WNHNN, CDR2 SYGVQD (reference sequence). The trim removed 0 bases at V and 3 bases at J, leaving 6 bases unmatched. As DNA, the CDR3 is TGCGCCAGCAGTGAGTCGTGGACAGGGAGGTACACCGGGGAGCTGTTTTTT. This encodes CASSESWTGRYTGELFF.

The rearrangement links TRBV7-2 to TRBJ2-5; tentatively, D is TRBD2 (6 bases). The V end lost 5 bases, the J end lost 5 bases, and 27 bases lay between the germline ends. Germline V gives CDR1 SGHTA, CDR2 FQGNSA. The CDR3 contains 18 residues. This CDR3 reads CASSRGTIRGTVKETQYF. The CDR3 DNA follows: TGTGCCAGCAGCCGCGGGACCATACGAGGGACGGTAAAGGAGACCCAGTACTTC.

CDR3 sequence reads: CASSPRARPTGFDGYTF. CDR3 nucleotides: TGTGCCAGTAGTCCCCGCGCCCGCCCGACAGGGTTCGACGGCTACACCTTC. J is TRBJ1-2 and V is TRBV19, with 7 bases lining up with TRBD1. The CDR3 consists of 17 residues. Germline CDR1 and CDR2: LNHDA and SQIVND (reference sequence). Trimming cost V 5 bases and J 8 bases; bases outside gene matches: 20.

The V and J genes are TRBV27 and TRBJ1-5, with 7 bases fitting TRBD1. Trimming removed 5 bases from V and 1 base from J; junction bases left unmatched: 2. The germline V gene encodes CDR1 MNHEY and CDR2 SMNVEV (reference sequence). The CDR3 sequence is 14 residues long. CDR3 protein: CASSLRGSNQPQHF. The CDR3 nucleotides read TGTGCCAGCAGTCTCAGGGGGAGCAATCAGCCCCAGCATTTT.

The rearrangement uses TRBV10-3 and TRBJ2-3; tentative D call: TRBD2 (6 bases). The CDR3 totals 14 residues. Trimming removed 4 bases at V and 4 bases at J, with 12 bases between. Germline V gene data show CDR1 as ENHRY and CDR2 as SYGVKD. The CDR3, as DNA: TGTGCCATCAGTGTCGAGGAGGGGCCAGATACGCAGTATTTT. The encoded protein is CAISVEEGPDTQYF.

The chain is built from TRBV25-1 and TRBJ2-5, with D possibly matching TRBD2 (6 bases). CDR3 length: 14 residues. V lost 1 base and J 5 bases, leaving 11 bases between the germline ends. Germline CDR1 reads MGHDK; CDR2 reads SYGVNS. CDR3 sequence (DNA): TGTGCCAGCAGTGAATCATGGGGGAGGGAGACCCAGTACTTC. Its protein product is CASSESWGRETQYF.

The CDR3 sequence is CASSWGGTGELFF. The CDR3 DNA reads as TGTGCCAGCAGCTGGGGGGGCACCGGGGAGCTGTTTTTT. This sequence joins TRBV11-2 and TRBJ2-2; 7 nucleotides align to TRBD2. The CDR3 runs to 13 residues. Germline V gene lookup returns CDR1 SGHAT and CDR2 FQNNGV. V shed 4 bases and J 4 bases; nucleotides not matched to a gene: 0.

The DNA for the CDR3 is TGTGCCAGCAGCTTATCAAGAGATCGATCAACTAATGAAAAACTGTTTTTT. It yields the protein CASSLSRDRSTNEKLFF. The chain couples TRBV7-8 to TRBJ1-4; D unresolved. Per the germline V gene, CDR1 is SGHVS and CDR2 is FQNEAQ. The CDR3 is made up of 17 amino acids. The ends were cut back, 2 bases at V and 0 bases at J, with 13 bases in the middle.

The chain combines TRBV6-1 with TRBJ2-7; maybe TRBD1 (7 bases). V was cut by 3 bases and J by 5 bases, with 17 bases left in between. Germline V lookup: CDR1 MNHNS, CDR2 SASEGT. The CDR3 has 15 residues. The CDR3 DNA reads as TGTGCCAGCAGTGACCCACCCCAGGGGGAGGACGAGCAGTACTTC. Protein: CASSDPPQGEDEQYF.

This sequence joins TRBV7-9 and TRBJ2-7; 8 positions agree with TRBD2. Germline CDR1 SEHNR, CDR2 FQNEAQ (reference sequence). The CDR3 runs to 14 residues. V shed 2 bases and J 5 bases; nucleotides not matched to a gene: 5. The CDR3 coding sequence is TGTGCCAGCAGCTTACTAGCGGGCCTAGACGAGCAGTACTTC. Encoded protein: CASSLLAGLDEQYF.

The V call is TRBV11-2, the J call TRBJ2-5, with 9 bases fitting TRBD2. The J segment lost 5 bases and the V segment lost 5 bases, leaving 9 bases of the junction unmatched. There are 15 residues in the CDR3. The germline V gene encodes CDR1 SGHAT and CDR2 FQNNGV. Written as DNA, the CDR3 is TGTGCCAGCAGCCGGCGGGGGGGCGAAGGGGAGACCCAGTACTTC. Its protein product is CASSRRGGEGETQYF.